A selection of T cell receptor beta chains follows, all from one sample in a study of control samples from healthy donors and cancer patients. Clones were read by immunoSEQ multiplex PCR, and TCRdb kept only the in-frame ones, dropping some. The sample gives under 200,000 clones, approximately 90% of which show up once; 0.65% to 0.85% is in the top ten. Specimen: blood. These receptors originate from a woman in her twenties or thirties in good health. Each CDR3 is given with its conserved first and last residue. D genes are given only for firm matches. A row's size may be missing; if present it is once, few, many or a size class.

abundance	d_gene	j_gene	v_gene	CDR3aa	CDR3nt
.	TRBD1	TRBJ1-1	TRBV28	CASSSAGTGGTEAFF	TGTGCCAGCAGTTCAGCCGGGACAGGGGGTACTGAAGCTTTCTTT
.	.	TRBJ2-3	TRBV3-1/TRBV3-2	CASSQEVAVDTDTQYF	TGTGCCAGCAGCCAAGAGGTAGCGGTTGACACAGATACGCAGTATTTT
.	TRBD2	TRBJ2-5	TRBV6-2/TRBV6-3	CASSYHAREPESWETQYF	TGTGCCAGCAGTTACCATGCGCGGGAGCCAGAAAGTTGGGAGACCCAGTACTTC
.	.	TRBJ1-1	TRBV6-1	CASSEARAAVTEAFF	TGTGCCAGCAGTGAAGCAAGGGCAGCGGTAACTGAAGCTTTCTTT
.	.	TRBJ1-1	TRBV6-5	CASSYSDRPNTEAFF	TGTGCCAGCAGTTACTCGGACAGACCGAACACTGAAGCTTTCTTT
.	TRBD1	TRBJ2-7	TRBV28	CASSLYPLTGGSYEQYF	TGTGCCAGCAGTTTATACCCACTGACAGGGGGTTCCTACGAGCAGTACTTC
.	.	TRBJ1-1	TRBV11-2	CASSYKNRVRNTEAFF	TGTGCCAGCAGCTACAAAAACAGGGTACGGAACACTGAAGCTTTCTTT
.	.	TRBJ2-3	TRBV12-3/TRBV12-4	CASSFSTDTQYF	TGTGCCAGCAGTTTCTCCACAGATACGCAGTATTTT
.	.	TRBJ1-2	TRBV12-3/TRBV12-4	CASSLFTNYGYTF	TGTGCCAGCAGTTTATTTACTAACTATGGCTACACCTTC
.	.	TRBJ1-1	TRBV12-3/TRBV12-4	CASSPWREGAFF	TGTGCCAGCAGCCCCTGGAGGGAAGGAGCTTTCTTT
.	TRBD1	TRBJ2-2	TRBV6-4	CASSKGGVGTGELFF	TGTGCCAGCAGTAAAGGGGGCGTCGGCACCGGGGAGCTGTTTTTT
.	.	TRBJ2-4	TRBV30	CAWSVGFNSVKNIQYF	TGTGCCTGGAGCGTAGGCTTCAATAGCGTGAAAAACATTCAGTACTTC
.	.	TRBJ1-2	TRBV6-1	CASSEEERRTYGYTF	TGTGCCAGCAGTGAAGAGGAAAGGCGAACCTATGGCTACACCTTC
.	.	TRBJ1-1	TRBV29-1	CSVATGMNTEAFF	TGCAGCGTCGCTACAGGTATGAACACTGAAGCTTTCTTT
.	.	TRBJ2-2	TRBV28	CASSSREDTGELFF	TGTGCCAGCAGTAGCCGGGAAGACACCGGGGAGCTGTTTTTT
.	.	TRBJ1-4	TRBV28	CASSTSQQASPDNEKLFF	TGTGCCAGCAGTACTTCACAACAGGCCTCCCCCGATAATGAAAAACTGTTTTTT
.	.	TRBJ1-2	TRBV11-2	CASSLFGPENYGYTF	TGTGCCAGCAGCCTCTTCGGGCCCGAAAACTATGGCTACACCTTC
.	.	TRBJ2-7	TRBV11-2	CASSIGTYEQYF	TGTGCCAGCAGCATAGGTACCTACGAGCAGTACTTC
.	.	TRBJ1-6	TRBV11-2	CASSLAGRDNSPLHF	TGTGCCAGCAGCTTAGCAGGGAGGGATAATTCACCCCTCCACTTT
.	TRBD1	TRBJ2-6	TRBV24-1	CATSAGQGYSGANVLTF	TGTGCCACCAGTGCGGGACAGGGGTACTCTGGGGCCAACGTCCTGACTTTC
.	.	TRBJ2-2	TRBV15	CATSRTGEGKGGELFF	TGTGCCACCAGCAGGACGGGAGAGGGAAAGGGCGGGGAGCTGTTTTTT
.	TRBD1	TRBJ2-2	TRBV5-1	CASSLSQGTGELFF	TGCGCCAGCAGCTTGTCACAGGGGACCGGGGAGCTGTTTTTT
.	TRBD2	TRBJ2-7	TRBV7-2	CASSSKPTSGSLNYYEQYF	TGTGCCAGCAGCTCTAAACCTACTAGCGGGAGCCTCAATTACTACGAGCAGTACTTC
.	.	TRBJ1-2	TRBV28	CASSPPSGSDGYTF	TGTGCCAGCAGTCCTCCTAGTGGGTCGGATGGCTACACCTTC
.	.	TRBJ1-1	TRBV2	CASSPEGYTEAFF	TGTGCCAGCAGTCCCGAAGGGTACACTGAAGCTTTCTTT
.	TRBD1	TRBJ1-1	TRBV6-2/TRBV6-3	CASSYLSSGTGGFSTEAFF	TGTGCCAGCAGTTACCTGTCGTCCGGGACAGGGGGCTTCAGCACTGAAGCTTTCTTT
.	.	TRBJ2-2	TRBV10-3	CAIMEATTGELFF	TGTGCCATCATGGAGGCGACCACCGGGGAGCTGTTTTTT
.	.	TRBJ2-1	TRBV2	CASSEDGVAWGEQFF	TGTGCCAGCAGTGAAGACGGGGTTGCCTGGGGTGAGCAGTTCTTC
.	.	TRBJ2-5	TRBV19	CASSMGALVGGETQYF	TGTGCCAGTAGTATGGGGGCACTAGTAGGTGGGGAGACCCAGTACTTC
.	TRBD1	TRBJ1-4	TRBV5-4	CASSNRDRGGTNEKLFF	TGTGCCAGCAGTAACAGGGACAGGGGTGGAACTAATGAAAAACTGTTTTTT
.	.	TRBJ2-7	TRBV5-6	CASSFYTTTYEQYF	TGTGCCAGCAGCTTTTACACAACTACCTACGAGCAGTACTTC
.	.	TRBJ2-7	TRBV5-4	CASSLGRSSYEQYF	TGTGCCAGCAGCTTGGGCAGGAGCTCCTACGAGCAGTACTTC
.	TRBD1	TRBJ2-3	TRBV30	CAWAGTVVTDTQYF	TGTGCCTGGGCCGGGACAGTAGTCACAGATACGCAGTATTTT
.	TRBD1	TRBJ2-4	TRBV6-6	CASSYEGQQNIQYF	TGTGCCAGCAGTTACGAGGGACAGCAAAACATTCAGTACTTC
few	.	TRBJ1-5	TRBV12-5	CASGYGRNQPQHF	TGTGCTAGTGGTTATGGCCGCAATCAGCCCCAGCATTTT